These 22 T cell receptor beta chains were all obtained from the same sample, sequenced in a study of early T cells in non-severe SARS-CoV-2 infection. One entry per CDR3 protein results from TCRdb running MiXCR on the 5' RACE reads. The table shows about 80,000 distinct CDR3 sequences, with about 5% occurring only once. The starting material was whole blood, obtained at baseline. The receptors here all came from an adult who was a healthcare worker with PCR-confirmed SARS-CoV-2 infection or an uninfected control (not recorded which).

This clonotype was observed at least ten times. The CDR3: CSAPSGQYNQPQHF. The CDR3 coding sequence is TGCAGTGCTCCATCCGGACAGTACAATCAGCCCCAGCATTTT. This rearrangement joins TRBV20-1 to TRBJ1-5; weak D call: TRBD1 (6 bases). From germline, CDR1 is DFQATT and CDR2 SNEGSKA (reference sequence). This CDR3 is built from 14 residues. V lost 5 bases and J lost 3, with 14 bases in between.

The sample holds many counts of this clonotype. The gene calls are TRBV29-1 and TRBJ2-7, with unresolved D. The ends were cut back, 4 bases at V and 1 base at J, with 14 bases in the middle. The CDR3 runs to 14 residues. Germline assignment: CDR1 SQVTM and CDR2 ANQGSEA. The CDR3 coding sequence is TGCAGCGTTGTAAGTACAGTTACGTCCTACGAGCAGTACTTC. Translation: CSVVSTVTSYEQYF.

V and J are TRBV19 and TRBJ2-7; 10 bases are shared with TRBD1. The CDR3 extends over 15 amino acids. CDR1 is LNHDA, CDR2 SQIVND, per germline (reference sequence). J was trimmed by 0 bases and V by 10 bases; bases with no gene match: 9. The CDR3 loop is CATQPGQGPSYEQYF. The CDR3 DNA follows: TGTGCCACCCAACCGGGACAGGGGCCCTCCTACGAGCAGTACTTC.

J is TRBJ2-4 and V is TRBV7-9; 9 bases are shared with TRBD1. In germline, CDR1 is SEHNR, CDR2 FQNEAQ (reference sequence). There are 15 residues in the CDR3. Trimming cost V 4 bases and J 0 bases; bases outside gene matches: 1. CDR3 region: CASSWDREAKNIQYF. Written as DNA, the CDR3 is TGTGCCAGCAGCTGGGACAGGGAAGCCAAAAACATTCAGTACTTC.

This clonotype was found many times. The chain couples TRBV28 to TRBJ2-7; no clear D. With 10 bases removed from V and 1 base from J, the gap between germline ends came to 20 bases. The germline V gene has CDR1 MDHEN and CDR2 SYDVKM. This CDR3 has 15 residues. The CDR3 bases are TGTGCCACCTACCACTCAGTTGGCGCTTCCTACGAGCAGTACTTC. It codes for CATYHSVGASYEQYF.

V gene TRBV6-6 combines with J gene TRBJ1-1; D call uncertain. Trimming took 9 bases from V and 1 from J, leaving 12 bases between them. The CDR3 is made up of 13 amino acids. CDR1 is MNHNY, CDR2 SVGAGI, per germline (reference sequence). The CDR3 DNA reads as TGTGCCAGTTGTAGGCAGCCGAACACTGAAGCTTTCTTT. Encoded protein: CASCRQPNTEAFF.

The sample holds many counts of this clonotype. V usage is TRBV12-3 or TRBV12-4 and J usage is TRBJ2-1; the match to TRBD1 covers 10 bases. With 4 bases clipped from V and 6 bases from J, the junction kept 15 bases outside the gene matches. The CDR3 contains 18 residues. The CDR3 DNA is TGTGCCAGCAGTTATCGGGACAGGGGAAGATTTTCGCCCAATGAGCAGTTCTTC. This sequence encodes CASSYRDRGRFSPNEQFF.

This clonotype was seen ten or more times. The V gene is TRBV20-1, the J gene TRBJ2-1; tentatively, D is TRBD2 (6 bases). CDR3 length: 14 amino acids. Germline assignment: CDR1 DFQATT and CDR2 SNEGSKA (reference sequence). With 3 bases removed from V and 7 bases from J, the gap between germline ends came to 16 bases. CDR3 DNA: TGCAGTGCTAGCGGTCGGGCGGAGGGAAATGAGCAGTTCTTC. This translates into CSASGRAEGNEQFF.

This clonotype was seen a few times. The chain employs TRBV29-1 and TRBJ2-1; 11 positions agree with TRBD2. Germline V gene data show CDR1 as SQVTM and CDR2 as ANQGSEA. There are 16 residues in the CDR3. With 1 base clipped from V and 7 bases from J, the junction kept 9 bases outside the gene matches. For the CDR3, the DNA is TGCAGCGTTGAAGTAGGAGCTAGCGGGAGGTTAAATGAGCAGTTCTTC. Encoded protein: CSVEVGASGRLNEQFF.

The CDR3 spells CANLLGQTSGANVLTF. In DNA form, the CDR3 reads TGTGCCAACTTACTCGGACAGACCTCTGGGGCCAACGTCCTGACTTTC. The genes are TRBV2 and TRBJ2-6; weak D call: TRBD1 (6 bases). This CDR3 has 16 amino acids. Germline V gene data show CDR1 as SNHLY and CDR2 as FYNNEI. Trimming took off 10 bases at V and 0 bases at J, with 16 bases between the two ends.

In its sample, this clonotype was seen a few times. J is TRBJ2-3 and V is TRBV2; D might be TRBD1 or TRBD2, each matching 5 bases. The CDR3 is 18 amino acids. Germline assignment: CDR1 SNHLY and CDR2 FYNNEI. Trimming shortened V by 5 bases and J by 1 base, and 22 bases separated the two germline ends. In DNA, the CDR3 is TGTGCCAGCAGTCTACCGGGACGAAGCCTCCATCGCACAGATACGCAGTATTTT. Protein sequence: CASSLPGRSLHRTDTQYF.

This clonotype was recorded many times. The chain recombines TRBV27 with TRBJ2-5; 10 bases align to TRBD1. This CDR3 has 15 residues. Per the germline V gene, CDR1 is MNHEY and CDR2 is SMNVEV (reference sequence). The trim removed 4 bases at V and 5 bases at J, leaving 7 bases unmatched. DNA of the CDR3: TGTGCCAGCAGTTCCGGGACAGGGGTTTGGGAGACCCAGTACTTC. Translated: CASSSGTGVWETQYF.

The rearrangement uses TRBV19 and TRBJ1-5; tentative D call: TRBD1 (6 bases). The CDR3 is 15 residues long. The germline V gene encodes CDR1 LNHDA and CDR2 SQIVND (reference sequence). V was clipped by 6 bases and J by 3 bases, with 15 bases between them. CDR3 DNA: TGTGCCAGTAGCCAGTTGCGGGACACCAATCAGCCCCAGCATTTT. Its translation is CASSQLRDTNQPQHF.

The sample holds a few counts of this clonotype. The chain links TRBV4-1 to TRBJ2-7, with D unresolved. V lost 0 bases and J 3 bases, leaving 12 bases between the germline ends. The CDR3 loop spans 15 amino acids. Germline CDR1 MGHRA, CDR2 YSYEKL. This CDR3 reads CASSQEYQLVYEQYF. CDR3 in DNA: TGCGCCAGCAGCCAAGAGTATCAGTTAGTCTACGAGCAGTACTTC.

The sample holds many counts of this clonotype. The V and J genes are TRBV20-1 and TRBJ1-6, with 8 bases identical to TRBD1. V lost 1 base to trimming and J lost 5 bases; unmatched junction nucleotides: 4. CDR1 and CDR2 from the germline V gene are DFQATT and SNEGSKA (reference sequence). CDR3 size: 15 residues. In DNA, the CDR3 is TGCAGTGCTAGAGCGCAGGGGGCCAATAATTCACCCCTCCACTTT. Protein sequence: CSARAQGANNSPLHF.

This chain uses TRBV7-8 with TRBJ2-2; 7 bases fit TRBD1. The junction had 3 bases not matched to a gene; V was cut back by 4 bases and J by 1 base. This CDR3 comprises 15 residues. Germline CDR1 and CDR2: SGHVS and FQNEAQ. CDR3 region: CASSSQGMNTGELFF. CDR3 in DNA: TGTGCCAGCAGCTCACAGGGGATGAACACCGGGGAGCTGTTTTTT.

As concerns this clonotype: The junction and the germline gene differ at one end; a read error may be behind it. The chain uses TRBV11-3 and TRBJ2-2; D is ambiguous. The CDR3 runs 14 residues. Germline V gene sequence: CDR1 SGHNT, CDR2 YENEEA. The CDR3 region has the DNA TGTGCCAGCAGCTTGAACAGAAACATCGGGGAGCTGTTTTTT. The encoded protein is CASSLNRNIGELFF.

This clonotype was seen repeatedly, ten times or more. This chain joins TRBV6-5 and TRBJ1-4; 10 bases line up with TRBD1. The ends lost 0 bases at V and 8 bases at J; junction bases unmatched: 6. Germline V gene lookup returns CDR1 MNHEY and CDR2 SVGAGI. The CDR3 loop spans 16 amino acids. The DNA of the CDR3 is TGTGCCAGCAGTTACTCCGGGACAGGGGCTGAGGAAAAACTGTTTTTT. This gives the protein CASSYSGTGAEEKLFF.

The chain joins TRBV5-5 to TRBJ2-2; 9 bases match TRBD1. The germline V gene encodes CDR1 SGHKS and CDR2 YYEKEE (reference sequence). Unmatched junction bases numbered 5, after V lost 4 bases and J lost 4 bases. This CDR3 has 15 residues. For the CDR3, the DNA is TGTGCCAGCAGCCCACAGGGGGCAAGCACCGGGGAGCTGTTTTTT. This translates into CASSPQGASTGELFF.

This clonotype was seen repeatedly, ten times or more. This chain links TRBV27 with TRBJ1-2; 8 positions agree with TRBD1. The CDR3 is 14 amino acids. Germline loops: CDR1 MNHEY, CDR2 SMNVEV (reference sequence). J lost 8 bases, V lost 5 bases, and 10 bases had no gene match. CDR3 nucleotides: TGTGCCAGCAGTCCAGGGACAGGCGGTCGGGGCTACACCTTC. This codes for CASSPGTGGRGYTF.

This clonotype was counted ten times or more. This chain connects TRBV4-2 to TRBJ2-1; 11 nucleotides agree with TRBD2. From germline, CDR1 is LGHNA and CDR2 YNFKEQ. J gave up 4 bases and V 0 bases, and 2 bases lay outside the gene matches. The CDR3 contains 16 residues. As DNA, the CDR3 is TGTGCCAGCAGCCAAGAGGGACTAGCGGAATACAATGAGCAGTTCTTC. Translating gives CASSQEGLAEYNEQFF.

In its sample, this clonotype was seen many times. The chain carries TRBV18 and TRBJ2-1; D not resolved. The CDR3 is 15 amino acids. Germline V CDR1 and CDR2: KGHSH, LQKENI. The V gene lost 3 bases and the J gene lost 7 bases, with 16 bases spanning the gap. CDR3 sequence: CASSPIFRTSNEQFF. The CDR3 coding sequence is TGTGCCAGCTCACCCATTTTTAGAACGTCGAATGAGCAGTTCTTC.